The T cell receptor beta chain under discussion was sequenced for a study of cytomegalovirus exposure and HLA in healthy donors. Primers included in the PCR were 60 Vbeta and 13 Jbeta primers. The method was immunoSEQ multiplex PCR; TCRdb's version includes in-frame clones alone and lacks a portion of them. The data contain under 150,000 clones, 65% to 90% of them singletons. This CDR3 contains 13 residues. V was pared by 9 bases and J by 8 bases, with 17 bases between. Germline V lookup: CDR1 SGHRS, CDR2 YFSETQ. Sequencing used PBMCs. The rearrangement links TRBV5-1 to TRBJ1-4; D not resolved. This TCR was sampled from a middle-aged man in good health and CMV-seronegative. The CDR3, as DNA: TGCGCCACCCGCTCACCTGCAAGCGAAAAACTGTTTTTT. This sequence encodes CATRSPASEKLFF. The entire variable domain, with the rest obtained from reference TRBV5-1 and TRBJ1-4, is as follows: KAGVTQTPRYLIKTRGQQVTLSCSPISGHRSVSWYQQTPGQGLQFLFEYFSETQRNKGNFPGRFSGRQFSNSRSEMNVSTLELGDSALYLCATRSPASEKLFFGSGTQLSVL.